This T cell receptor (beta chain) derives from a study of cytomegalovirus exposure and HLA in healthy donors. Study outcomes and limitations: The study flagged roughly 150 TCR beta chains as cytomegalovirus-associated. A few chains linked to CMV were shown in vitro to be specific for CMV antigens. Subsequent analysis found a tendency for first-cohort TCR clusters to co-occur within the 120 or so validation repertoires.

As regards this clone: The antigen remains unidentified.

Here immunoSEQ multiplex PCR was the method, and the copy in TCRdb shows in-frame clones only, minus some. The table has approximately 100,000 clones, 88% seen once. The validation cohort, a group of some 120 subjects, included the donors and was separate from the approximately 670-subject first cohort. Germline V gene sequence: CDR1 ENHRY, CDR2 SYGVKD. The V end was cut by 3 bases, the J end by 5 bases, with 7 bases between. The CDR3 sequence is 12 residues long. This receptor was identified in a woman younger than 35 in good health and CMV-seronegative. This rearrangement joins TRBV10-3 to TRBJ1-1; D remains ambiguous. The sample taken for sequencing was PBMCs. This chain's CDR3 is CAISETETEAFF. In nucleotides, the CDR3 is TGTGCCATCAGTGAAACCGAGACTGAAGCTTTCTTT.